Here is one TCR beta chain with its context. Authors' methods: Nucleated cell counts were estimated from reference gene primer amplification. Sequencing used immunoSEQ multiplex PCR; TCRdb keeps in-frame clones, though not all of them. For V, J and clone size, that table is used; D and trimming come from the DNA. The data show around 260,000 clones, with around 90% seen just once and around 0.67% held by the top ten. The sample belongs to a study of blood T cell repertoires in COVID-19. About the research overall: The United States, Italy and Spain provided the acute and convalescent COVID-19 samples. Nucleic acid was either cDNA or gDNA, and it came from T cells, B-cell-depleted T cells, or PBMCs.

CDR3 length: 16 residues. The germline gives CDR1 SEHNR, CDR2 FQNEAQ (reference sequence). J gave up 3 bases and V 2 bases, and 9 bases lay outside the gene matches. Sequenced: peripheral blood. The TCR sequence derives from a human donor in a cohort sampled during active COVID-19. V gene TRBV7-9 combines with J gene TRBJ1-2; TRBD1 matches at 7 bases. The chain's CDR3 is CASSLSGQPIDYGYTF. The CDR3 coding sequence is TGTGCCAGCAGCTTATCGGGACAGCCTATAGACTATGGCTACACCTTC.